The next 25 T cell receptor beta chains were all read from a single sample in a study of CD8 T cells in Susac syndrome. Random hexamers primed reverse transcription of roughly 0.5 to 1 ug RNA. TCRdb re-called the immunoSEQ multiplex PCR reads through MiXCR, storing one row per CDR3 protein. The sample includes about 170,000 distinct CDR3 sequences, roughly 95% seen only once; the top ten take approximately 0.12%. The sequencing input was CD4+ T cells from PBMCs. The receptors were gathered from a human donor with Susac syndrome.

The rearrangement uses TRBV28 and TRBJ2-7; TRBD1 agrees at 11 bases. CDR1 is MDHEN and CDR2 is SYDVKM in the germline V gene. The CDR3 is 15 residues long. Trimming took 8 bases from V and 3 from J; bases not matched to a gene: 9. The CDR3: CASCQDRGRIYEQYF. CDR3 bases: TGTGCCAGCTGCCAGGACAGGGGGCGTATCTACGAGCAGTACTTC.

This clonotype was recorded only once. The chain is built from TRBV4-1 and TRBJ2-5; D may be TRBD2 (6 bases). From germline, CDR1 is MGHRA and CDR2 YSYEKL. Trimming removed 5 bases at V and 5 bases at J, with 18 bases between. This CDR3 has 15 amino acids. DNA for the CDR3: TGCGCCAGCAGCTTGTGGGACTCTGGCCCTGAGACCCAGTACTTC. Translating gives CASSLWDSGPETQYF.

In nucleotides, the CDR3 is TGCAGTGCGCCTGCTGAAGACTCCTACAATGAGCAGTTCTTC. This gives the protein CSAPAEDSYNEQFF. The chain uses TRBV20-1 and TRBJ2-1; D remains unclear. CDR1 and CDR2 (germline): DFQATT, SNEGSKA (reference sequence). Trimming took 6 bases from V and 0 from J, leaving 12 bases between them. The CDR3 is 14 amino acids.

The chain carries TRBV12-3 or TRBV12-4 and TRBJ1-5, with D perhaps matching TRBD1 (5 bases). There are 14 residues in the CDR3. V was clipped by 6 bases and J by 7 bases, with 16 bases between them. In DNA form, the CDR3 reads TGTGCCAGCAGCTCGTTCGCGGGGGGACAGCCCCAGCATTTT. Encoded protein: CASSSFAGGQPQHF.

J is TRBJ2-2 and V is TRBV29-1; 7 bases are shared with TRBD2. The germline V gene has CDR1 SQVTM and CDR2 ANQGSEA. J was trimmed by 3 bases and V by 4 bases; bases with no gene match: 5. CDR3 length: 14 amino acids. CDR3 DNA sequence: TGCAGCGTTGGTATGGCGGGGGACACCGGGGAGCTGTTTTTT. Protein product: CSVGMAGDTGELFF.

The chain links TRBV4-3 to TRBJ1-2; TRBD1 matches at 7 bases. With 3 bases clipped from V and 7 bases from J, the junction kept 5 bases outside the gene matches. CDR3 size: 13 residues. The germline CDR1 and CDR2 sequences are LGHNA and YSLEER. The CDR3 DNA reads as TGCGCCAGCAGCCAGACAGGGCAGGTTGGCTACACCTTC. The encoded protein is CASSQTGQVGYTF.

This chain uses TRBV5-6 with TRBJ2-1; 9 positions match TRBD1. CDR1 and CDR2 from the germline V gene are SGHDT and YYEEEE. V shed 1 base, J shed 4 bases, and the junction held 6 bases outside the gene matches. The CDR3 has 16 residues. The DNA of the CDR3 is TGTGCCAGCAGCTTGTTTCTGACAGGGGGATACAATGAGCAGTTCTTC. Protein sequence: CASSLFLTGGYNEQFF.

This chain connects TRBV6-2 or TRBV6-3 to TRBJ1-2, with 7 bases that match TRBD1. With V trimmed by 8 bases and J by 5 bases, 11 bases remained unmatched. This CDR3 has 14 amino acids. Germline loops: CDR1 MNHEY, CDR2 SVGEGT. CDR3 sequence (DNA): TGTGCCAGCCGCGGAGGACAGGCGATATATGGCTACACCTTC. Its translation is CASRGGQAIYGYTF.

V gene TRBV4-1 combines with J gene TRBJ2-7; weak D call: TRBD2 (5 bases). V was shortened by 0 bases and J by 9 bases, with 15 bases between the two germline ends. The CDR3 covers 14 residues. In germline, CDR1 is MGHRA, CDR2 YSYEKL. The CDR3 DNA reads TGCGCCAGCAGCCAAGATCCCACTAGTACTGCGCAGTACGTC. Its translation is CASSQDPTSTAQYV.

The chain joins TRBV12-3 or TRBV12-4 to TRBJ1-5; weak D call: TRBD1 (6 bases). The CDR3 is 12 residues long. The V end was cut by 6 bases, the J end by 11 bases, with 14 bases between. CDR3 bases: TGTGCCAGCAGCCGACGGGACATGGCCCAGCATTTT. It codes for CASSRRDMAQHF.

The chain combines TRBV5-1 with TRBJ2-2; D is perhaps TRBD2 (5 bases). This CDR3 is built from 14 residues. Trimming shortened V by 6 bases and J by 3 bases, and 12 bases separated the two germline ends. CDR1 and CDR2 from the germline V gene are SGHRS and YFSETQ. CDR3 region: CASTRGSDTGELFF. As DNA, the CDR3 is TGCGCCAGCACTCGAGGGAGTGACACCGGGGAGCTGTTTTTT.

The V and J genes are TRBV30 and TRBJ2-3; tentatively, D is TRBD2 (5 bases). Germline CDR1 reads GTSNPN; CDR2 reads SVGIG (reference sequence). CDR3 length equals 14 residues. Trimming cost V 0 bases and J 4 bases, with 11 bases left between them. CDR3 protein: CAWSVSGSADTQYF. The CDR3 coding sequence is TGTGCCTGGAGTGTAAGTGGGAGCGCAGATACGCAGTATTTT.

This rearrangement joins TRBV6-1 to TRBJ1-5, with a weak D call TRBD1 (5 bases). This CDR3 has 11 residues. Per germline, CDR1 MNHNS and CDR2 SASEGT. CDR3 amino acids: CAVGTGQPQHF. CDR3 in DNA: TGTGCGGTCGGGACCGGTCAGCCCCAGCATTTT.

For the CDR3, the DNA is TGCAGCGTAAAGCGGACGACTGGAGATACGCAGTATTTT. It yields the protein CSVKRTTGDTQYF. V usage is TRBV29-1 and J usage is TRBJ2-3; D possibly corresponds to TRBD2 (5 bases). The V gene's germline CDR1 is SQVTM and CDR2 ANQGSEA. V was pared by 6 bases and J by 5 bases, with 15 bases between. The CDR3 is 13 residues long.

This chain joins TRBV29-1 and TRBJ1-2; D is ambiguous. The germline V gene encodes CDR1 SQVTM and CDR2 ANQGSEA. The V end lost 3 bases, the J end lost 0 bases, and 8 bases lay between the germline ends. The CDR3 is 13 residues long. The DNA of the CDR3 is TGCAGCGTTGATCGGAGTACTAACTATGGCTACACCTTC. Protein: CSVDRSTNYGYTF. Full variable domain (missing parts from reference TRBV29-1 and TRBJ1-2): SAVISQKPSRDICQRGTSLTIQCQVDSQVTMMFWYRQQPGQSLTLIATANQGSEATYESGFVIDKFPISRPNLTFSTLTVSNMSPEDSSIYLCSVDRSTNYGYTFGSGTRLTVV.

The rearrangement uses TRBV29-1 and TRBJ1-1, with D possibly matching TRBD1 (6 bases). V lost 7 bases to trimming and J lost 0 bases, with 12 bases between them. The CDR3 is 13 amino acids. Per the germline V gene, CDR1 is SQVTM and CDR2 is ANQGSEA. CDR3 in DNA: TGCAGCGGATACAGGGAAATGAACACTGAAGCTTTCTTT. Translating it yields CSGYREMNTEAFF. The whole variable domain, filled in from reference TRBV29-1 and TRBJ1-1, reads SAVISQKPSRDICQRGTSLTIQCQVDSQVTMMFWYRQQPGQSLTLIATANQGSEATYESGFVIDKFPISRPNLTFSTLTVSNMSPEDSSIYLCSGYREMNTEAFFGQGTRLTVV.

The rearrangement links TRBV20-1 to TRBJ1-1; TRBD1 might be the D (5 bases). V dropped 5 bases and J dropped 4 bases, with 17 bases sitting between them. Germline V gives CDR1 DFQATT, CDR2 SNEGSKA (reference sequence). This CDR3 region has 14 residues. The CDR3 spells CSAQKDGAGTEAFF. The CDR3 nucleotides read TGCAGTGCTCAGAAGGACGGGGCTGGCACTGAAGCTTTCTTT.

The DNA for the CDR3 is TGTGCCAGCAGCCCCGTCAGGGTGGACGGCTACACCTTC. Protein sequence: CASSPVRVDGYTF. The V gene is TRBV16, the J gene TRBJ1-2; TRBD1 is a possible D gene (5 bases). Germline-derived CDR1 and CDR2 are KGHSY and FQNENV. Trimming shortened V by 4 bases and J by 8 bases, and 14 bases separated the two germline ends. The CDR3 is made up of 13 amino acids.

J is TRBJ1-2 and V is TRBV9; 12 bases line up with TRBD1. The CDR3 length is 17 residues. The V and J ends lost 3 bases and 6 bases, in that order; junction bases with no gene match: 12. Germline CDR1 is SGDLS and CDR2 is YYNGEE. CDR3 protein: CASSDLPRDRGQDGYTF. CDR3 DNA: TGTGCCAGCAGCGACCTACCGAGGGACAGGGGGCAGGATGGCTACACCTTC.

The gene calls are TRBV7-2 and TRBJ1-4; tentatively, D is TRBD1 (5 bases). The CDR3 contains 13 residues. V was trimmed by 8 bases and J by 8 bases, leaving 15 bases between them. Germline CDR1 is SGHTA and CDR2 is FQGNSA. CDR3 amino acids: CASRAGTGEKLFF. In nucleotides, the CDR3 is TGTGCCAGCCGCGCGGGGACTGGGGAAAAACTGTTTTTT.

V usage is TRBV5-1 and J usage is TRBJ2-5; 9 bases fit TRBD2. J was trimmed by 4 bases and V by 3 bases; bases with no gene match: 10. The CDR3 totals 16 residues. The germline V gene encodes CDR1 SGHRS and CDR2 YFSETQ. The CDR3 region is CASSSRLSGSRETQYF. CDR3 DNA: TGCGCCAGCAGCTCCCGCCTTAGCGGGAGTAGAGAGACCCAGTACTTC.

The gene calls are TRBV5-4 and TRBJ2-4; no reliable D call. V was pared by 1 base and J by 5 bases, with 10 bases between. Germline CDR1 is SGHNT and CDR2 is YYREEE (reference sequence). CDR3 length: 14 amino acids. The CDR3 DNA follows: TGTGCCAGCAGCTTGAGTCACCAGGAAAACATTCAGTACTTC. It yields the protein CASSLSHQENIQYF.

The chain links TRBV12-3 or TRBV12-4 to TRBJ2-7; perhaps TRBD1 as D (5 bases). V was pared by 5 bases and J by 3 bases, with 14 bases between. The CDR3 has 14 amino acids. CDR3 DNA: TGTGCCAGCAGTCGGACCTTAGGGGACTACGAGCAGTACTTC. This sequence encodes CASSRTLGDYEQYF.

The chain couples TRBV9 to TRBJ2-1; TRBD2 agrees at 13 bases. The CDR3 contains 15 residues. Germline V lookup: CDR1 SGDLS, CDR2 YYNGEE. V lost 6 bases and J lost 6; bases outside the gene matches: 6. The CDR3, as DNA: TGTGCCAGCACCCCGCGACTAGCGGGGGGCAATGAGCAGTTCTTC. It yields the protein CASTPRLAGGNEQFF.

The chain combines TRBV15 with TRBJ2-5, with 7 bases that match TRBD1. The CDR3 has 13 amino acids. V dropped 5 bases and J dropped 2; count of bases not matched to a gene: 2. Germline CDR1 and CDR2: LNHNV and YYDKDF (reference sequence). This chain's CDR3 is CATSGGQQETQYF. CDR3 in DNA: TGTGCCACCAGCGGGGGACAGCAAGAGACCCAGTACTTC.